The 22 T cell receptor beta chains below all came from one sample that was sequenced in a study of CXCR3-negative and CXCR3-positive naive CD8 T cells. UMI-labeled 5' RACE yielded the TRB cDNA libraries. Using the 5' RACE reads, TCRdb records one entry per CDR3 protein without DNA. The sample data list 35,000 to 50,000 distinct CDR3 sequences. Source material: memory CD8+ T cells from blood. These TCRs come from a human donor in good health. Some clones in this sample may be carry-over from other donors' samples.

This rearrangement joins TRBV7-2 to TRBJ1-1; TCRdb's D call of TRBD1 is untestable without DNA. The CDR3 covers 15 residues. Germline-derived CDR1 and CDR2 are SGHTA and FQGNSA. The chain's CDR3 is CASSLLLGAGTEAFF.

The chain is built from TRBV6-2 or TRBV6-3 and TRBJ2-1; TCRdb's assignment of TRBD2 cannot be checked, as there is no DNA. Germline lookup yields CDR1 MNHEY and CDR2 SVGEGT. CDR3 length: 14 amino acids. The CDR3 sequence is CASSLLGSWNEQFF.

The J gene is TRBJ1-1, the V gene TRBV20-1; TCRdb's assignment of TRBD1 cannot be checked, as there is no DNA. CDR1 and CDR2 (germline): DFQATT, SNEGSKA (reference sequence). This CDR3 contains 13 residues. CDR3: CSARGGTDTEAFF.

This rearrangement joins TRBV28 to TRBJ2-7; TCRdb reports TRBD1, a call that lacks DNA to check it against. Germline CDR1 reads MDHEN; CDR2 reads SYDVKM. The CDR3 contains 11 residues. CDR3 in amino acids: CASSGGHEQYF.

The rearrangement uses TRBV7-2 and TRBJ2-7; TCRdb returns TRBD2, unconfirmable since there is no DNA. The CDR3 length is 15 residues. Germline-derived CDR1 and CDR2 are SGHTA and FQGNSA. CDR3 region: CASSLASGSSYEQYF.

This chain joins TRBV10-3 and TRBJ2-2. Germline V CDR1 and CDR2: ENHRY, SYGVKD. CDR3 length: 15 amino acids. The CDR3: CAISGPTSRTGELFF.

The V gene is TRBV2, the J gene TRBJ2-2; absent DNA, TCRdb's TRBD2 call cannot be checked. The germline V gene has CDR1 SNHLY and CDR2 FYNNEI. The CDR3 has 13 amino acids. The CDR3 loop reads CASRGSNTGELSF.

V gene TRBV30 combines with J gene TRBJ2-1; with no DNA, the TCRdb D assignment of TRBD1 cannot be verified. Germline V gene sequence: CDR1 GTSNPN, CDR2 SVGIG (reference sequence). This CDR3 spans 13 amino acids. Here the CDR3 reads CATPEYENNEQFF.

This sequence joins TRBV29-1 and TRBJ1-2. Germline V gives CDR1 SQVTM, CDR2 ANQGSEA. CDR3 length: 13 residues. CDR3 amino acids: CSVEGWVSYGYTF.

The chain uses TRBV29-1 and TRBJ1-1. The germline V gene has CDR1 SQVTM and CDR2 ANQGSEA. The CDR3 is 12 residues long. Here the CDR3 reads CSVQGSSTEAFF.

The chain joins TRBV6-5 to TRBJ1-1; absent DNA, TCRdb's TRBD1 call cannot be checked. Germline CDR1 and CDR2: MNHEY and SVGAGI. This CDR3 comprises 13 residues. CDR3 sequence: CASSWGQAPEAFF.

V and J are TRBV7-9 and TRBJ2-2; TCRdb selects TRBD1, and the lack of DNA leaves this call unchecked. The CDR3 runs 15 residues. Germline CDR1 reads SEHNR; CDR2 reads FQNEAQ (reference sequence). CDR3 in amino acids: CASSSRTARAGELFF. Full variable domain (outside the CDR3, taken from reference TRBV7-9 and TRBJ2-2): DTGVSQNPRHKITKRGQNVTFRCDPISEHNRLYWYRQTLGQGPEFLTYFQNEAQLEKSRLLSDRFSAERPKGSFSTLEIQRTEQGDSAMYLCASSSRTARAGELFFGEGSRLTVL.

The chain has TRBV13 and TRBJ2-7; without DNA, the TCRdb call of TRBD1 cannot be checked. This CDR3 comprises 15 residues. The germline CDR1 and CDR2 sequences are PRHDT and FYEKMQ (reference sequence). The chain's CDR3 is CASSNTGQVSYEQYF.

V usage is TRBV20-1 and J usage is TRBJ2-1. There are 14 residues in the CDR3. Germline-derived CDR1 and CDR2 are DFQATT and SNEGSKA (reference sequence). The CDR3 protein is CSAFDWSSYNEQFF.

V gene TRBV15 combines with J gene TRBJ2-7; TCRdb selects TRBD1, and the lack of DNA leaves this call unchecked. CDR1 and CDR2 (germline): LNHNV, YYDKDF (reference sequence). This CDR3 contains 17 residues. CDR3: CATSRDVGGTVRDEQYF.

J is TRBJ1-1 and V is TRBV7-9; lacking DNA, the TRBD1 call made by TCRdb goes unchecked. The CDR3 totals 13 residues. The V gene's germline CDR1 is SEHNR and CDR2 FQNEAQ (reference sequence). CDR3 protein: CASRNRGAAEAFF.

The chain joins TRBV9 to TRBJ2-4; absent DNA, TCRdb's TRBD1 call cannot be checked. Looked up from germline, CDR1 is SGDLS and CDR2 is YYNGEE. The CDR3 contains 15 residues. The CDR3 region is CASSVGDGAGNIQYF. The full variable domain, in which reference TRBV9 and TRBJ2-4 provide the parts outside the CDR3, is DSGVTQTPKHLITATGQRVTLRCSPRSGDLSVYWYQQSLDQGLQFLIQYYNGEERAKGNILERFSAQQFPDLHSELNLSSLELGDSALYFCASSVGDGAGNIQYFGAGTRLSVL.

The CDR3 protein is CASSQRPTPDRASAKNIQYF. The chain carries TRBV12-3 or TRBV12-4 and TRBJ2-4; absent DNA, TCRdb's TRBD1 call cannot be checked. This CDR3 spans 20 amino acids.

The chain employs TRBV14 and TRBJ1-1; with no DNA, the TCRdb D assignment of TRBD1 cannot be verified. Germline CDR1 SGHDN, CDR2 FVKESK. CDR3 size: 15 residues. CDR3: CASSQDRTGNTEAFF.

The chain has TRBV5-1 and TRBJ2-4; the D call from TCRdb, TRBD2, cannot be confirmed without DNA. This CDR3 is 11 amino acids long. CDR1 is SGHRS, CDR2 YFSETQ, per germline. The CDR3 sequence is CASSAGNIQYF.

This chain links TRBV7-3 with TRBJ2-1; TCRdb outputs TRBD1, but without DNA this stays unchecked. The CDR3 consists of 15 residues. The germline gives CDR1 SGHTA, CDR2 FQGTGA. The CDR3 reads CASSLAGGVLNEQFF. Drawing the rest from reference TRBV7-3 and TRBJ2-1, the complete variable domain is GAGVSQTPSNKVTEKGKYVELRCDPISGHTALYWYRQSLGQGPEFLIYFQGTGAADDSGLPNDRFFAVRPEGSVSTLKIQRTERGDSAVYLCASSLAGGVLNEQFFGPGTRLTVL.

The chain's CDR3 is CASSLWFRGRDEAFF. The V call is TRBV28, the J call TRBJ1-1; TCRdb's assignment of TRBD1 cannot be checked, as there is no DNA. The CDR3 totals 15 residues. CDR1 and CDR2 (germline): MDHEN, SYDVKM.